This entry describes one T cell receptor (beta chain). What it binds is unknown. The source of the sample is a study of PD-L1 blockade in urothelial cancer. Study background: Counts from blood samples showed a median of 141,255 T cells. Study-wide findings and caveats: Pretreatment peripheral blood TCR clonality that fell below the median predicted better survival among the patients studied.

TCRdb's copy holds only in-frame clones and misses some; the assay was immunoSEQ multiplex PCR. The sample has approximately 47,000 clones; around four fifths are singletons. Time point of the sample: pretreatment peripheral blood. The sequence came from a man between 50 and 59 years old with urothelial cancer. Sequenced material: PBMCs, taken around atezolizumab (anti-PD-L1) treatment.

The DNA of the CDR3 is TGTGCCAGCAGCGTAGCTTTGCAGGGAGGCTATGGCTACACCTTC. Amino acids: CASSVALQGGYGYTF. The chain employs TRBV9 and TRBJ1-2, with a tentative D call TRBD1 (5 bases). V was pared by 0 bases and J by 4 bases, with 13 bases between. Germline V lookup: CDR1 SGDLS, CDR2 YYNGEE. The CDR3 consists of 15 residues. The entire variable domain, with the rest obtained from reference TRBV9 and TRBJ1-2, is as follows: DSGVTQTPKHLITATGQRVTLRCSPRSGDLSVYWYQQSLDQGLQFLIQYYNGEERAKGNILERFSAQQFPDLHSELNLSSLELGDSALYFCASSVALQGGYGYTFGSGTRLTVV.